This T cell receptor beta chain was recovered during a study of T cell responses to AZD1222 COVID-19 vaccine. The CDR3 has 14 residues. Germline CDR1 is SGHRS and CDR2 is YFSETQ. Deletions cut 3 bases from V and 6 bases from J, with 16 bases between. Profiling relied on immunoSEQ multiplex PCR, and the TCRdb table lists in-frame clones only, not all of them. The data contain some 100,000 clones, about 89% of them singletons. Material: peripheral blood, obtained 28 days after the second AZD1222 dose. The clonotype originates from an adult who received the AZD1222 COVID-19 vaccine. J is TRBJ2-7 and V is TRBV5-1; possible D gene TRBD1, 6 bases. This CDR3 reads CASSSEGVGLEQYF. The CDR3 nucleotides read TGCGCCAGCAGCTCCGAGGGGGTAGGCCTCGAGCAGTACTTC.